Each of the 9 T cell receptor beta chains below was sequenced from the same sample in a study of CD8+ T cells in alopecia areata (dated by TCRdb to between 2017 and 2018). The sample's time point label, decoded: roughly 27 days on oral tofacitinib. This sample's treatment or condition label indicates: oral pan-JAK inhibitor, 5-10 mg twice daily. Libraries were built with the immunoSEQ multiplex PCR assay. RNA was extracted from all samples and reverse transcribed into cDNA as template for TCR sequencing. TCRdb obtained this table from immuneACCESS and retained in-frame rearrangements with V and J assigned. These tables miss some clones; where compared with another copy, unresolved V genes account for less than half of the shortfall, and the remainder is unexplained. This sample has more than 100,000 clones in its table, and about 50% of those were observed once. The top ten constitute about 0.5% of the sample.

This material consisted of CD4+ T cells sorted from blood, taken at week 4, from a patient treated with tofacitinib. These receptors originate from a human donor with alopecia areata.

The chain links TRBV10-3 to TRBJ2-6; D unclear. CDR3 size: 15 residues. Trimming removed 3 bases at V and 0 bases at J, with 6 bases between. Looked up from germline, CDR1 is ENHRY and CDR2 is SYGVKD. Written as DNA, the CDR3 is TGTGCCATCAGTGAAAATAACTCTGGGGCCAACGTCCTGACTTTC. Amino acid sequence: CAISENNSGANVLTF.

The chain employs TRBV5-1 and TRBJ2-3, with 11 bases that match TRBD2. Germline loops: CDR1 SGHRS, CDR2 YFSETQ. This CDR3 is 16 amino acids long. Trimming took 4 bases from V and 3 from J; bases not matched to a gene: 7. The DNA of the CDR3 is TGCGCCAGCAGCAACGGACTAGCGGGTGGGACAGATACGCAGTATTTT. Translation gives CASSNGLAGGTDTQYF.

Points on this clone: Other DNA sequences within the sample encode an identical CDR3. The chain couples TRBV5-1 to TRBJ2-3, with D unclear. The CDR3 extends over 14 amino acids. The germline CDR1 and CDR2 sequences are SGHRS and YFSETQ. The V end was cut by 0 bases, the J end by 2 bases, with 7 bases between. The CDR3 reads CASSLDRTTDTQYF. CDR3 DNA: TGCGCCAGCAGCTTGGATCGGACCACAGATACGCAGTATTTT.

This sequence joins TRBV4-1 and TRBJ2-5; the D is unclear. The CDR3 runs 13 residues. Germline CDR1 is MGHRA and CDR2 is YSYEKL. V lost 0 bases and J lost 3, with 5 bases in between. CDR3 amino acids: CASSQEWKETQYF. The CDR3, as DNA: TGCGCCAGCAGCCAAGAGTGGAAAGAGACCCAGTACTTC.

The chain uses TRBV18 and TRBJ1-1; no definite D call. Germline values: CDR1 KGHSH, CDR2 LQKENI. CDR3 length: 11 amino acids. The V and J ends lost 4 bases and 2 bases respectively, with 2 bases between them. CDR3 DNA sequence: TGTGCCAGCTCACGAAACACTGAAGCTTTCTTT. Protein product: CASSRNTEAFF.

This clone has only one observation. The chain combines TRBV29-1 with TRBJ2-5; no definite D call. The CDR3 is 14 amino acids. Between the trimmed V and J ends, which lost 2 bases and 0 bases, there was a span of 10 bases. The V gene's germline CDR1 is SQVTM and CDR2 ANQGSEA. The CDR3 region has the DNA TGCAGCGTTGAATGGCCAATGTACCAAGAGACCCAGTACTTC. It encodes CSVEWPMYQETQYF.

The rearrangement joins TRBV5-1 to TRBJ2-5; 8 nucleotides align to TRBD1. The CDR3 extends over 14 amino acids. The germline V gene has CDR1 SGHRS and CDR2 YFSETQ. Unmatched junction bases numbered 2, after V lost 3 bases and J lost 1 base. The chain's CDR3 is CASSWGQVQETQYF. CDR3 sequence (DNA): TGCGCCAGCAGCTGGGGACAGGTCCAAGAGACCCAGTACTTC.

The chain combines TRBV7-9 with TRBJ1-2, with TRBD1 identical over 7 bases. CDR1 SEHNR and CDR2 FQNEAQ come from the germline V gene (reference sequence). The CDR3 is 12 amino acids. V shed 3 bases, J shed 9 bases, and the junction held 4 bases outside the gene matches. The CDR3 region is CASSLTGRRYTF. The CDR3 DNA reads as TGTGCCAGCAGCTTGACAGGGCGTCGCTACACCTTC.

The V and J genes are TRBV7-9 and TRBJ2-5; D is perhaps TRBD2 (6 bases). V gave up 3 bases and J gave up 1 base, with 12 bases separating them. This CDR3 spans 15 amino acids. Germline CDR1 is SEHNR and CDR2 is FQNEAQ (reference sequence). The CDR3 DNA reads as TGTGCCAGCAGCTTCTCCATGGGACTCCAAGAGACCCAGTACTTC. Its protein is CASSFSMGLQETQYF. Drawing the rest from reference TRBV7-9 and TRBJ2-5, the complete variable domain is DTGVSQNPRHKITKRGQNVTFRCDPISEHNRLYWYRQTLGQGPEFLTYFQNEAQLEKSRLLSDRFSAERPKGSFSTLEIQRTEQGDSAMYLCASSFSMGLQETQYFGPGTRLLVL.